These T cell receptor beta chains were read from a single sample in a study of patients and donors after allogeneic stem cell transplantation. TCRdb passed the RT-PCR reads through MiXCR, listing each CDR3 protein once. The sample contains some 880,000 distinct CDR3 sequences, roughly 18% of which appear only once. Material for sequencing was blood, either unsorted or a sorted T cell fraction (not recorded which). The receptors were gathered from a human donor who was either an allogeneic HSCT recipient or a stem cell or donor lymphocyte infusion donor (not recorded which). It is not recorded whose cells these are; they may come from a transplant donor. Both conserved end residues are part of each CDR3. Each record gives: D gene, V gene, clone size, J gene, CDR3 DNA, CDR3 protein. A D gene is named only where the DNA matches it firmly. Not every row has a clone size; where given, it reads once, few, many or a size class.

.	TRBV6-1	few	TRBJ2-1	TGTGCCAGCAGCATCGAACGGGCGGGCAATGAGCAGTTCTTC	CASSIERAGNEQFF
TRBD1	TRBV10-3	many	TRBJ1-2	TGTGCCATCAGTGAGGCGGGACAGGGGAATGGCTACACCTTC	CAISEAGQGNGYTF
.	TRBV29-1	few	TRBJ2-5	TGCAGCGTTGCCAGGGGAGAGACCCAGTACTTC	CSVARGETQYF
.	TRBV12-3/TRBV12-4	.	TRBJ2-7	TGTGCCAGCAGGCTTAGGGAGGGGGACGAGCAGTACTTC	CASRLREGDEQYF
.	TRBV29-1	few	TRBJ2-1	TGCAGCGTCCACCGCGGACGGAACAATGAGCAGTTCTTC	CSVHRGRNNEQFF
.	TRBV2	.	TRBJ2-1	TGTGCCAGCAATCGGGACGACAACAATGAGCAGTTCTTC	CASNRDDNNEQFF
TRBD2	TRBV15	few	TRBJ2-1	TGTGCCACCAGCAGAGAGCGGGGGGGCCCCCAGTTCTTC	CATSRERGGPQFF
TRBD2	TRBV20-1	.	TRBJ2-3	TGCAGTGCTCAAAGCGGGAAGAGCACAGATACGCAGTATTTT	CSAQSGKSTDTQYF
.	TRBV15	many	TRBJ1-5	TGTGCCACCAGCAGAGATGGACGGGTTGATCAGCCCCAGCATTTT	CATSRDGRVDQPQHF
TRBD1	TRBV24-1	few	TRBJ2-2	TGTGCCACCAGGGACAGGGTGACCGGGGAGCTGTTTTTT	CATRDRVTGELFF
.	TRBV4-1	.	TRBJ2-3	TGCGCCAGCAGCCAAGATCCGGGGCCCTGGACAGATACGCAGTATTTT	CASSQDPGPWTDTQYF
.	TRBV15	.	TRBJ1-1	TGTGCCACCAGCAGCCAACGGGGTTCCGAAGCTTTCTTT	CATSSQRGSEAFF
.	TRBV12-3/TRBV12-4	few	TRBJ1-1	TGTGCCAGCAGTTTTGATCCCGGTGGCACTGAAGCTTTCTTT	CASSFDPGGTEAFF
TRBD1	TRBV9	.	TRBJ2-1	TGTGCCAGCAGCGGGACAGGGGACTCCTACAATGAGCAGTTCTTC	CASSGTGDSYNEQFF
.	TRBV2	.	TRBJ1-1	TGTGCCAGCAGGGCCATGTTTCGAGGGCAGGGTGAAGCTTTCTTT	CASRAMFRGQGEAFF
TRBD1	TRBV20-1	.	TRBJ2-1	TGCAGTGCTTTGGGACAGGGGACCTACAATGAGCAGTTCTTC	CSALGQGTYNEQFF
.	TRBV11-1	.	TRBJ2-6	TGTGCCAGCAGCCCCGAAAACCGACCGAGCTCTGGGGCCAACGTCCTGACTTTC	CASSPENRPSSGANVLTF
.	TRBV20-1	.	TRBJ1-1	TGCAGTGCTAGAGCTATGTGGGGTTCTCCTGAAGCTTTCTTT	CSARAMWGSPEAFF
.	TRBV9	few	TRBJ2-3	TGTGCCAGCAGCGTAGATAAGCCCGCAGATACGCAGTATTTT	CASSVDKPADTQYF
TRBD2	TRBV30	.	TRBJ2-1	TGTGCCTGGAGGGGAACTAGCGGGAGGAATCTGTTCTTC	CAWRGTSGRNLFF
.	TRBV6-2/TRBV6-3	.	TRBJ2-1	TGTGCCAGCAGTTACGCGTATTCCCCCTCCTACAATGAGCAGTTCTTC	CASSYAYSPSYNEQFF
.	TRBV12-3/TRBV12-4	few	TRBJ2-7	TGTGCCAGCAGTTTCCGTGACGGTGCCTACGAGCAGTACTTC	CASSFRDGAYEQYF
.	TRBV3-1	few	TRBJ1-1	TGTGCCAGCAGCCAGGAAGCTTCTGGAGAATCCATGAACACTGAAGCTTTCTTT	CASSQEASGESMNTEAFF
.	TRBV20-1	few	TRBJ2-4	TGCAGTGCTAGAGACCGGCCGTCTAAAGGGATAGCCAAAAACATTCAGTACTTC	CSARDRPSKGIAKNIQYF
TRBD2	TRBV9	.	TRBJ2-1	TGTGCCAGCAGCGTAGTAGGGACTAGCGGGACCCGGGACAATGAGCAGTTCTTC	CASSVVGTSGTRDNEQFF
.	TRBV13	many	TRBJ2-5	TGTGCCAGCAGCTCGCAGGGACCAGAGACCCAGTACTTC	CASSSQGPETQYF
.	TRBV11-3	few	TRBJ2-3	TGTGCCAGCAGCTTAAGTTTCCAGGATTACACAGATACGCAGTATTTT	CASSLSFQDYTDTQYF